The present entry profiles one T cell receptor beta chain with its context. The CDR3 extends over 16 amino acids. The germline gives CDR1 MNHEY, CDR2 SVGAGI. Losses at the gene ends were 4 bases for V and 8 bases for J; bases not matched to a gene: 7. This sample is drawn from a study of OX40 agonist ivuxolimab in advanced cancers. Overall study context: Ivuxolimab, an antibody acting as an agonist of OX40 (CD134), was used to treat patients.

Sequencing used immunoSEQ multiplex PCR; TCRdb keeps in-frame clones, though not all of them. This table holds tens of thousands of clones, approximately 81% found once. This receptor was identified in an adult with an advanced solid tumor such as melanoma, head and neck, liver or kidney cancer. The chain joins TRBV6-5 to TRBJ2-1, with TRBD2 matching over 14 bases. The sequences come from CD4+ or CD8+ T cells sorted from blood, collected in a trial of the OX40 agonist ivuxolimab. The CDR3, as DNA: TGTGCCAGCAGTTCGGGACTAGCGGGGGCCGGGGATGAGCAGTTCTTC. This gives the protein CASSSGLAGAGDEQFF.